This section outlines one T cell receptor (beta chain) sequence together with its context. This table comes from immunoSEQ multiplex PCR, and its TCRdb copy is limited to in-frame clones, with some not included. The sample shows under 140,000 clones, 92% of them seen only once. These data originate in a study of siplizumab effects on memory and regulatory T cells. Germline V CDR1 and CDR2: MNHEY, SVGAGI. V gave up 6 bases and J gave up 3 bases, with 12 bases separating them. The CDR3 contains 13 residues. The chain joins TRBV6-5 to TRBJ2-7, with D possibly being TRBD2 (5 bases). The sequenced material came from CD4+ T cells sorted from blood. This TCR derives from a human donor in good health. The CDR3 DNA follows: TGTGCCAGCAGCCAGAGGGAACTCTACGAGCAGTACTTC. It encodes CASSQRELYEQYF.